Listed below are T cell receptor beta chains from one sample, sequenced in a study of control samples from healthy donors and cancer patients. Assay used: immunoSEQ multiplex PCR; TCRdb lists only in-frame clones, some missing. The sample shows tens of thousands of clones, roughly 94% of them seen only once. Sequencing used blood. These receptors were taken from a man aged 25 to 45 in good health. Both conserved end residues are part of each CDR3. Each record gives: clone size, D gene, J gene, V gene, CDR3 protein, CDR3 DNA. A D gene is named only where the DNA matches it firmly. For some rows the clone size is stated as once, few or many, or as a class when expanded; others skip it.

clone_size: -
d_call: -
j_call: TRBJ2-2
v_call: TRBV5-1
cdr3_aa: CASSENTGELFF
cdr3_nt: TGCGCCAGCAGTGAGAACACCGGGGAGCTGTTTTTT

clone_size: -
d_call: -
j_call: TRBJ2-3
v_call: TRBV7-8
cdr3_aa: CASSLVSTDTQYF
cdr3_nt: TGTGCCAGCAGCTTAGTGAGTACAGATACGCAGTATTTT

clone_size: -
d_call: -
j_call: TRBJ2-1
v_call: TRBV5-1
cdr3_aa: CASSLDRDNEQFF
cdr3_nt: TGCGCCAGCAGCTTGGACAGGGACAATGAGCAGTTCTTC

clone_size: -
d_call: TRBD1
j_call: TRBJ1-3
v_call: TRBV2
cdr3_aa: CASSPLWDSSGNTIYF
cdr3_nt: TGTGCCAGCAGTCCCCTTTGGGACAGCTCTGGAAACACCATATATTTT

clone_size: -
d_call: -
j_call: TRBJ1-1
v_call: TRBV3-1/TRBV3-2
cdr3_aa: CASSLLHTEAFF
cdr3_nt: TGTGCCAGCAGCCTCCTTCACACTGAAGCTTTCTTT

clone_size: -
d_call: -
j_call: TRBJ2-1
v_call: TRBV29-1
cdr3_aa: CSVGGTVTTYNEQFF
cdr3_nt: TGCAGCGTTGGTGGAACGGTAACCACCTACAATGAGCAGTTCTTC

clone_size: -
d_call: -
j_call: TRBJ2-7
v_call: TRBV24-1
cdr3_aa: CATSDLPIRDEGTYEQCF
cdr3_nt: TGTGCCACCAGTGATTTACCCATTCGGGACGAGGGAACCTACGAGCAGTGCTTC

clone_size: -
d_call: -
j_call: TRBJ1-4
v_call: TRBV28
cdr3_aa: CASSHRRLGPGKLFF
cdr3_nt: TGTGCCAGCAGCCACAGACGCCTGGGGCCCGGAAAACTGTTTTTT

clone_size: -
d_call: TRBD1
j_call: TRBJ2-6
v_call: TRBV11-2
cdr3_aa: CASSPGTGLSGANVLTF
cdr3_nt: TGTGCCAGCAGCCCCGGGACAGGGCTCTCTGGGGCCAACGTCCTGACTTTC

clone_size: -
d_call: TRBD1
j_call: TRBJ2-4
v_call: TRBV19
cdr3_aa: CASSPHLGQGDTKNIQYF
cdr3_nt: TGTGCCAGTAGTCCACACCTCGGACAGGGGGATACTAAAAACATTCAGTACTTC

clone_size: -
d_call: -
j_call: TRBJ1-4
v_call: TRBV5-6
cdr3_aa: CASSFLTDDNEKLFF
cdr3_nt: TGTGCCAGCAGCTTCCTGACAGACGATAATGAAAAACTGTTTTTT

clone_size: -
d_call: TRBD2
j_call: TRBJ2-1
v_call: TRBV7-6
cdr3_aa: CASSSKRGLAATGEQFF
cdr3_nt: TGTGCCAGCAGCTCAAAACGGGGACTAGCGGCTACAGGCGAGCAGTTCTTC

clone_size: once
d_call: TRBD2
j_call: TRBJ2-3
v_call: TRBV27
cdr3_aa: CASSRSSGSTDTQYF
cdr3_nt: TGTGCCAGCAGTCGCTCTAGCGGCTCCACAGATACGCAGTATTTT

clone_size: -
d_call: TRBD2
j_call: TRBJ2-2
v_call: TRBV7-9
cdr3_aa: CASSFKAGVGTGELFF
cdr3_nt: TGTGCCAGCAGCTTCAAAGCGGGAGTGGGGACCGGGGAGCTGTTTTTT

clone_size: once
d_call: TRBD2
j_call: TRBJ2-2
v_call: TRBV7-9
cdr3_aa: CASSYGGTSETGELFF
cdr3_nt: TGTGCCAGCAGCTACGGGGGGACTAGCGAAACCGGGGAGCTGTTTTTT

clone_size: -
d_call: -
j_call: TRBJ2-3
v_call: TRBV28
cdr3_aa: CASVRTGTDTQYF
cdr3_nt: TGTGCCAGCGTTCGGACGGGAACAGATACGCAGTATTTT